This entry lists 4 T cell receptor beta chains sequenced from one sample in a study of blood T cell repertoires in COVID-19. Repertoires were generated with immunoSEQ multiplex PCR, while TCRdb's copy carries only in-frame clones and drops some. The top ten clones hold over 9.5% of a sample with around 86,000 clones, roughly 84% of them seen once. The sample comprised peripheral blood. Source of these receptors: a human donor in a cohort sampled during active COVID-19.

V gene TRBV28 combines with J gene TRBJ1-1, with 8 bases identical to TRBD1. Germline loops: CDR1 MDHEN, CDR2 SYDVKM. With V trimmed by 7 bases and J by 5 bases, 3 bases remained unmatched. The CDR3 has 12 residues. CDR3 DNA: TGTGCCAGCAATACAGGGGGGACTGAAGCTTTCTTT. It encodes CASNTGGTEAFF.

This chain joins TRBV30 and TRBJ1-6; 9 positions agree with TRBD1. The CDR3 runs 13 residues. Germline trimming cut 4 bases from V and 8 bases from J; bases unmatched to any gene: 3. Germline V gives CDR1 GTSNPN, CDR2 SVGIG (reference sequence). The CDR3 DNA is TGTGCCTGGACCCGGGACAGGGATTCACCCCTCCACTTT. This codes for CAWTRDRDSPLHF.

The sample holds one count of this clone. The CDR3 reads CASTFHTGELFF. In DNA, the CDR3 is TGTGCCAGCACCTTTCACACCGGGGAGCTGTTTTTT. The rearrangement joins TRBV3-1 (or the pseudogene TRBV3-2) to TRBJ2-2; no clear D gene. The CDR3 totals 12 residues. Germline V gives CDR1 LGHDT, CDR2 YNNKEL (reference sequence). Between the trimmed V and J ends, which lost 7 bases and 3 bases, there was a span of 6 bases.

The chain links TRBV28 to TRBJ2-1, with D unresolved. V lost 2 bases to trimming and J lost 9 bases, with 11 bases between them. The length of the CDR3 is 13 residues. Germline loops: CDR1 MDHEN, CDR2 SYDVKM. CDR3 DNA: TGTGCCAGCAGTTTAACCCCTAGAGGTGAGCAGTTCTTC. It encodes CASSLTPRGEQFF.